These 4 T cell receptor beta chains were all obtained from the same sample, sequenced in a study of blood T cell repertoires in COVID-19. Some clones are missing from TCRdb's copy, which holds only in-frame ones; the method was immunoSEQ multiplex PCR. The data hold roughly 280,000 clones, with about nine tenths observed a single time. The sequencing sample was made of peripheral blood. The receptor set was obtained from a middle-aged man with active or convalescent COVID-19.

The chain uses TRBV4-1 and TRBJ2-1, with a tentative D call TRBD2 (6 bases). The length of the CDR3 is 15 residues. Germline CDR1 is MGHRA and CDR2 is YSYEKL. Trimming took off 3 bases at V and 5 bases at J, with 14 bases between the two ends. In nucleotides, the CDR3 is TGCGCCAGCAGCCATCCGGGACTTACAAACAATGAGCAGTTCTTC. Its translation is CASSHPGLTNNEQFF.

J is TRBJ2-5 and V is TRBV5-5; 9 bases map to TRBD1. The CDR3 runs to 16 residues. Trimming took 4 bases from V and 5 from J; bases not matched to a gene: 12. The germline CDR1 and CDR2 sequences are SGHKS and YYEKEE (reference sequence). In DNA form, the CDR3 reads TGTGCCAGCAGCAAATCACTTACAGGGGGCGAGGAGACCCAGTACTTC. Its protein is CASSKSLTGGEETQYF.

The chain couples TRBV27 to TRBJ1-1; 9 bases line up with TRBD1. This CDR3 region has 14 residues. The V gene end was trimmed by 5 bases and the J gene end by 10 bases; junction bases not matched to a gene: 11. Germline CDR1 MNHEY, CDR2 SMNVEV (reference sequence). The CDR3 bases are TGTGCCAGCAGTCCATTACCGGGACAGGGCGGAGCTTTCTTT. This translates into CASSPLPGQGGAFF.

This chain links TRBV7-3 with TRBJ2-2; D might be TRBD1 (6 bases). Trimming pared 5 bases from V and 6 bases from J, leaving 13 bases between. This CDR3 spans 14 amino acids. Germline loops: CDR1 SGHTA, CDR2 FQGTGA. CDR3 sequence reads: CASSGGVGAGELFF. The DNA for the CDR3 is TGTGCCAGCAGCGGGGGCGTCGGGGCCGGGGAGCTGTTTTTT. Full variable domain (missing parts from reference TRBV7-3 and TRBJ2-2): GAGVSQTPSNKVTEKGKYVELRCDPISGHTALYWYRQSLGQGPEFLIYFQGTGAADDSGLPNDRFFAVRPEGSVSTLKIQRTERGDSAVYLCASSGGVGAGELFFGEGSRLTVL.